This T cell receptor (beta chain) is drawn from a study of blood T cell repertoires in COVID-19. About the study: The United States, Italy and Spain provided the acute and convalescent COVID-19 samples. PBMCs, B-cell-depleted T cells, or T cells provided the cDNA or gDNA that made up the material.

The germline CDR1 and CDR2 sequences are MNHEY and SMNVEV (reference sequence). The CDR3 sequence is 15 residues long. V was pared by 4 bases and J by 0 bases, with 5 bases of the junction left unmatched. In the authors' methods: Reference gene primer amplification in the assay estimated nucleated cell counts. Data came from immunoSEQ multiplex PCR; TCRdb stores just in-frame clones and leaves some out. For V, J and clone size, that table is used; D and trimming come from the DNA. The sample contains approximately 50,000 clones, more than 80% of which appear only once. V is TRBV27 and J is TRBJ1-1; 7 nucleotides agree with TRBD1. Sequences were obtained from peripheral blood. This TCR was recovered from a human donor in a cohort sampled during active COVID-19. The CDR3 coding sequence is TGTGCCAGCAGTTCGACTGGGACAGTGAACACTGAAGCTTTCTTT. Its protein product is CASSSTGTVNTEAFF.